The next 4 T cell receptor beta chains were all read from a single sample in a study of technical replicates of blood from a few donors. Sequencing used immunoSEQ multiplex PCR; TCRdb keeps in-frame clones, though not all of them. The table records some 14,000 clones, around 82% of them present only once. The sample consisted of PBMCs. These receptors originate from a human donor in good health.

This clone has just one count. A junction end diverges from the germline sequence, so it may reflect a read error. For the CDR3, the DNA is TGTGCCAGCACCTTGGGGGGGCTCGGGGTCAACGTCCTGACTTTC. Its translation: CASTLGGLGVNVLTF. The chain links TRBV5-6 to TRBJ2-6, with D perhaps matching TRBD2 (7 bases). This CDR3 is 15 amino acids long. Per the germline V gene, CDR1 is SGHDT and CDR2 is YYEEEE.

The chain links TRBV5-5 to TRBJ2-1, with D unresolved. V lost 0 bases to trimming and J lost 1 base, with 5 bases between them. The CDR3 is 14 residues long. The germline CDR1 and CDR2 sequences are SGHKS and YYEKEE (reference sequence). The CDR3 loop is CASSLGQSYNEQFF. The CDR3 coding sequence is TGTGCCAGCAGCTTGGGTCAGTCCTACAATGAGCAGTTCTTC.

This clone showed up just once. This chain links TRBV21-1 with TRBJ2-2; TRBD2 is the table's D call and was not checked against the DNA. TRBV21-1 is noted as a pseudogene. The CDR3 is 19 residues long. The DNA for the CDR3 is TGTGCCAGCAGGAAAGGGGTGGGAGGCAGGGCGGCGAACACCGGGGAGCTGTTTTTT. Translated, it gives CASRKGVGGRAANTGELFF.

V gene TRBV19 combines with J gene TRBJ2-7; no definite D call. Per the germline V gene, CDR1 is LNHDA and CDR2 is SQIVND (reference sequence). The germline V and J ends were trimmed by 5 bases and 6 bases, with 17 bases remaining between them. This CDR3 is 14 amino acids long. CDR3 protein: CASSPTSLYGEQYF. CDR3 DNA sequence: TGTGCCAGTAGTCCGACTTCTCTCTACGGCGAGCAGTACTTC.